This T cell receptor (beta chain) is drawn from a study of blood T cells in healthy people across ages. Germline CDR1 and CDR2: LNHNV and YYDKDF (reference sequence). CDR3 length: 16 residues. Unmatched junction bases numbered 9, after V lost 0 bases and J lost 6 bases. Next came a second PCR, run for about 6 to 12 cycles, which used a sample-barcoded 5' primer along with a J-beta primer mix. TCRdb recomputed calls from the 5' RACE reads with MiXCR, one row per CDR3 protein. The data contain some 1.7 million distinct CDR3 sequences, roughly 30% of them singletons. This clonotype was seen ten or more times. Its antigen is not identified. Whole-study results and caveats: A strong correlation was found between TCR beta diversity and the percentage of naive T cells.

The rearrangement joins TRBV15 to TRBJ2-5, with 8 bases matching TRBD1. Material for sequencing was blood. The receptor was derived from a woman aged 25-40 years in good health. The CDR3 bases are TGTGCCACCAGCAGAGATGGACAGGGAATCGGGAAGACCCAGTACTTC. Protein: CATSRDGQGIGKTQYF.